This T cell receptor beta chain is drawn from a study of response to subunit inactivated influenza vaccine. CDR3 length: 15 amino acids. Trimming pared 0 bases from V and 0 bases from J, leaving 6 bases between. Germline V gene sequence: CDR1 SGHKS, CDR2 YYEKEE (reference sequence). TCRdb used MiXCR to reprocess the RT-PCR reads, holding one entry per CDR3 protein. The sample lists 500,000 to 650,000 distinct CDR3 sequences, approximately 7.7% occurring once. This chain links TRBV5-5 with TRBJ1-4; no definite D call. This TCR was recovered from a man between 50 and 69 years old who received an inactivated influenza vaccine. The sample was PBMCs from blood, taken around 25 months after vaccination. The DNA of the CDR3 is TGTGCCAGCAGCTTGGGTATCGCAACTAATGAAAAACTGTTTTTT. Translated, it gives CASSLGIATNEKLFF.